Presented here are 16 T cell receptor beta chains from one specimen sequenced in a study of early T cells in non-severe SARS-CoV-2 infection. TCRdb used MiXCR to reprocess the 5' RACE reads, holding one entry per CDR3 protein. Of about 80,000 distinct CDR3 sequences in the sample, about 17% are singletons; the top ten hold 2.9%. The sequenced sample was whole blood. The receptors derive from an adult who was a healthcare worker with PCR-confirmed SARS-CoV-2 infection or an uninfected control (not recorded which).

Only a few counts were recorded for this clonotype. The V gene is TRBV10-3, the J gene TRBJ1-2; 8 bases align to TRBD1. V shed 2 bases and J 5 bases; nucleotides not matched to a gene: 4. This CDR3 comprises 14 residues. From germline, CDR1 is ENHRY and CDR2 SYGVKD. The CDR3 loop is CAISELGQVYGYTF. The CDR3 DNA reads TGTGCCATCAGTGAGCTGGGACAGGTTTATGGCTACACCTTC.

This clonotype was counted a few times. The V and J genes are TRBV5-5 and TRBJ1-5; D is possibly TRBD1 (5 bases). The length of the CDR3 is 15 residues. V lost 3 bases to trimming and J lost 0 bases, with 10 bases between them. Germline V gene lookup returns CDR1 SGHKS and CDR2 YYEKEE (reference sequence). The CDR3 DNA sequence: TGTGCCAGCAGCTCACAGGTCTTTAGCAATCAGCCCCAGCATTTT. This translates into CASSSQVFSNQPQHF. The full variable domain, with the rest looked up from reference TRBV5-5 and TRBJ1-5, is DAGVTQSPTHLIKTRGQQVTLRCSPISGHKSVSWYQQVLGQGPQFIFQYYEKEERGRGNFPDRFSARQFPNYSSELNVNALLLGDSALYLCASSSQVFSNQPQHFGDGTRLSIL.

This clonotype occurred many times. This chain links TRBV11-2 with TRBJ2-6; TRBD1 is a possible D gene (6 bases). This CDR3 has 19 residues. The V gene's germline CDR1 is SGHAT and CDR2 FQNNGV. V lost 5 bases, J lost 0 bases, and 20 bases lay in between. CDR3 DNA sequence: TGTGCCAGCAGCCATACGTCCCAGGGGACCCTCTCTGGGGCCAACGTCCTGACTTTC. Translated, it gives CASSHTSQGTLSGANVLTF.

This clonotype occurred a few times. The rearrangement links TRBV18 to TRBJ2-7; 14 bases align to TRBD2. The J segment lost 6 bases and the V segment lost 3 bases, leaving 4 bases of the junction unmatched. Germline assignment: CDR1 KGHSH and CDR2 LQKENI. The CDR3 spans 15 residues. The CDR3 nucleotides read TGTGCCAGCTCACCGACTAGCGGGGGGGCCTCCGAGCAGTACTTC. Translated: CASSPTSGGASEQYF.

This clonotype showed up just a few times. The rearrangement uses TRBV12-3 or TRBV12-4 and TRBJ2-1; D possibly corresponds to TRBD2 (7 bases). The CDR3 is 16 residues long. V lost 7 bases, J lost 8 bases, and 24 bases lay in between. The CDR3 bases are TGTGCCAGCACTACCTGGGGGGGTCTACAGGGCTATGAGCAGTTCTTC. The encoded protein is CASTTWGGLQGYEQFF.

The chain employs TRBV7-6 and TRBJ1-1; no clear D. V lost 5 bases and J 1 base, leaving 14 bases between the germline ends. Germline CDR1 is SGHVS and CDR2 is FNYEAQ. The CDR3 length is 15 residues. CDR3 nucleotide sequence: TGTGCCAGCAGCCAAGTGCCCTCGGGGAACACTGAAGCTTTCTTT. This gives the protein CASSQVPSGNTEAFF.

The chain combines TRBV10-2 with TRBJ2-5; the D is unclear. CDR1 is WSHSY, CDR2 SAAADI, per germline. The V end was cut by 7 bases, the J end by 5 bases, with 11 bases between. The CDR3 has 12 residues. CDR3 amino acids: CASKGSPETQYF. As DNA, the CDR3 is TGCGCCAGCAAGGGCAGTCCGGAGACCCAGTACTTC.

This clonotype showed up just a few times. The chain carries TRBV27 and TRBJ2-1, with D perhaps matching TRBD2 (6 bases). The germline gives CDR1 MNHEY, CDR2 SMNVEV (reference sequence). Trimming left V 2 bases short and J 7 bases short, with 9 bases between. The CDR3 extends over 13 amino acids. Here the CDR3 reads CASSLRRGNEQFF. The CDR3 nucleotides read TGTGCCAGCAGTTTACGACGGGGGAATGAGCAGTTCTTC.

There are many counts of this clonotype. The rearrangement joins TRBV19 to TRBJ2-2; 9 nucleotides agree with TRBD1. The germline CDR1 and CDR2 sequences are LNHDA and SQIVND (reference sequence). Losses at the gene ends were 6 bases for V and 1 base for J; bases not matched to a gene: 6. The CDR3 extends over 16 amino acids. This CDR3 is CASSRWGQGNTGELFF. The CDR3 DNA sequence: TGTGCCAGTAGCCGGTGGGGACAGGGGAACACCGGGGAGCTGTTTTTT.

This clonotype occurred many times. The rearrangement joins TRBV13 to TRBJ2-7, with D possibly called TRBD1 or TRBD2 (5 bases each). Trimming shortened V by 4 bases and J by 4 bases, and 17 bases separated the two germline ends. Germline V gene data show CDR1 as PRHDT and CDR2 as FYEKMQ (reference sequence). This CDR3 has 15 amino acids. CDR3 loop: CASSSGTAKLYEQYF. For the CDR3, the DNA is TGTGCCAGCAGCTCCGGGACGGCGAAATTGTACGAGCAGTACTTC.

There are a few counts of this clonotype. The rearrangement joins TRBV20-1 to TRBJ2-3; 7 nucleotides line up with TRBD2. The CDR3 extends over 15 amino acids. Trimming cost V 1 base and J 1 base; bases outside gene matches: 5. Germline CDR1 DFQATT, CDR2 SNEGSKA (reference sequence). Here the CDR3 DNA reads TGCAGTGCTAGAGCCCAGCGGGGCCGCACAGATACGCAGTATTTT. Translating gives CSARAQRGRTDTQYF.

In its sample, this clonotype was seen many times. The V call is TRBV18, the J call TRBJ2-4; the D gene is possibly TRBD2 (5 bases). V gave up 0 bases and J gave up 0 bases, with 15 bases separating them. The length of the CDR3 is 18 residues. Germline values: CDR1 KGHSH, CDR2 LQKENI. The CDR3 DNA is TGTGCCAGCTCACCACCCGGGAAAGCTACATTAGCCAAAAACATTCAGTACTTC. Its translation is CASSPPGKATLAKNIQYF.

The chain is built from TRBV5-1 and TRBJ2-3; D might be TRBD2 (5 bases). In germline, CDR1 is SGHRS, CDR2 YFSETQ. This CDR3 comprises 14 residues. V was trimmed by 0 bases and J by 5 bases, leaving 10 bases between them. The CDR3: CASSLESEGDTQYF. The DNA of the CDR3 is TGCGCCAGCAGCTTGGAGTCTGAGGGAGATACGCAGTATTTT.

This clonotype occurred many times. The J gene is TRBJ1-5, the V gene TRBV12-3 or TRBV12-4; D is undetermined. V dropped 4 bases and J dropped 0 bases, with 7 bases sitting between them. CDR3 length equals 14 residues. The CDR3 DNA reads TGTGCCAGCAGTTCGTACAGTAGCAATCAGCCCCAGCATTTT. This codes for CASSSYSSNQPQHF.

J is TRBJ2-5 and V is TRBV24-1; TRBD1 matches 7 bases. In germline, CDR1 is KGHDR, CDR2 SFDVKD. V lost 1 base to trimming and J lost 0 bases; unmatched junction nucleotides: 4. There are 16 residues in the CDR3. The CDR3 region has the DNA TGTGCCACCAGTGATTTTCCGGGACAGCACCAAGAGACCCAGTACTTC. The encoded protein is CATSDFPGQHQETQYF.

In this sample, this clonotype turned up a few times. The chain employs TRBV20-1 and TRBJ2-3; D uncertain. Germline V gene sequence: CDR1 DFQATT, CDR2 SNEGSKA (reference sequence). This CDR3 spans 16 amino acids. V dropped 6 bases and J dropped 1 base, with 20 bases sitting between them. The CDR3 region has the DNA TGCAGTGCCCCGACGAGTTGGGCTCGGGGCACAGATACGCAGTATTTT. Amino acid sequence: CSAPTSWARGTDTQYF.